By proportion, the clone carrying this TCR gamma chain is large. A much larger clonotype is one base distant, so this may be a read error. This sample is part of a study of gamma-delta T cells after stem cell transplantation. The CDR3 loop spans 13 amino acids. Germline CDR1 is GITISATS and CDR2 is ISYDGTV (reference sequence). TCRdb made new clone calls on the RT-PCR reads using CATT. The table shows several hundred gamma-chain clones, with 2% to 3% occurring only once. The source material was gamma-delta T cells. This clonotype was sampled from a human donor. It is not recorded whose cells these are; they may come from a transplant donor. This rearrangement joins TRGV9 to TRGJ1 or TRGJ2. The CDR3 DNA reads as TGTGCCTTGCGGGAGGCGACCCTATATAAGAAACTCTTT. This sequence encodes CALREATLYKKLF.